The 32 T cell receptor beta chains listed next were all sequenced from one sample in a study of type 1 regulatory T cells. TCRdb reprocessed the reads via MiXCR and lists one record per CDR3 protein. The sample has about 42,000 distinct CDR3 sequences, over 9% seen once. Their antigens remain unidentified. Sequencing was done on a sample of cultured non-Tr1 T cells, either the whole culture or a sorted T cell fraction (not recorded which). The origin of the receptors is a human donor in good health.

V and J are TRBV30 and TRBJ1-5; TRBD1 aligns across 12 bases. J was trimmed by 12 bases and V by 2 bases; bases with no gene match: 5. The CDR3 extends over 13 amino acids. The germline CDR1 and CDR2 sequences are GTSNPN and SVGIG (reference sequence). The CDR3 here is CAWSTRDRGLQHF. In DNA, the CDR3 is TGTGCCTGGAGTACCCGGGACAGGGGGCTCCAGCATTTT.

The genes are TRBV20-1 and TRBJ1-2; D gene ambiguous. This CDR3 is 16 amino acids long. The germline V gene encodes CDR1 DFQATT and CDR2 SNEGSKA (reference sequence). V was pared by 3 bases and J by 4 bases, with 21 bases between. As DNA, the CDR3 is TGCAGTGCTAGTAGAGATAGCGGGCGGGCTATCTATGGCTACACCTTC. Residues: CSASRDSGRAIYGYTF.

The rearrangement uses TRBV30 and TRBJ2-2; possible D gene TRBD2, 6 bases. V lost 2 bases and J lost 8, with 18 bases in between. Per germline, CDR1 GTSNPN and CDR2 SVGIG (reference sequence). This CDR3 contains 15 residues. CDR3 in amino acids: CAWSHMGLNKGELFF. CDR3 sequence (DNA): TGTGCCTGGAGTCATATGGGACTTAACAAAGGGGAGCTGTTTTTT.

This clonotype was counted at least ten times. The chain links TRBV6-2 or TRBV6-3 to TRBJ2-5; 10 bases match TRBD1. Per germline, CDR1 MNHEY and CDR2 SVGEGT. This CDR3 comprises 14 residues. Trimming at V came to 6 bases and at J to 5 bases, leaving 6 bases not matched to a gene. CDR3 in DNA: TGTGCCAGCAGGTCCGGGACAGGGGTCGAGACCCAGTACTTC. Its translation is CASRSGTGVETQYF.

This clonotype occurred many times. The chain uses TRBV9 and TRBJ2-1; TRBD2 matches at 11 bases. This CDR3 spans 16 amino acids. Germline V gives CDR1 SGDLS, CDR2 YYNGEE. V was clipped by 4 bases and J by 6 bases; unmatched bases: 9. CDR3 nucleotide sequence: TGTGCCAGCAGCCTCGCCGGGACTAGCGGCCTCAATGAGCAGTTCTTC. This translates into CASSLAGTSGLNEQFF. The complete variable domain, with remaining parts taken from reference TRBV9 and TRBJ2-1, reads DSGVTQTPKHLITATGQRVTLRCSPRSGDLSVYWYQQSLDQGLQFLIQYYNGEERAKGNILERFSAQQFPDLHSELNLSSLELGDSALYFCASSLAGTSGLNEQFFGPGTRLTVL.

This clonotype turned up a few times. The chain combines TRBV19 with TRBJ2-1; the D is unclear. Germline values: CDR1 LNHDA, CDR2 SQIVND (reference sequence). There are 11 residues in the CDR3. The V end was cut by 6 bases, the J end by 5 bases, with 5 bases between. The CDR3 sequence: CASRRNNEQFF. In nucleotides, the CDR3 is TGTGCCAGTAGGCGAAACAATGAGCAGTTCTTC. The variable domain in full, completed from reference TRBV19 and TRBJ2-1, reads DGGITQSPKYLFRKEGQNVTLSCEQNLNHDAMYWYRQDPGQGLRLIYYSQIVNDFQKGDIAEGYSVSREKKESFPLTVTSAQKNPTAFYLCASRRNNEQFFGPGTRLTVL.

With respect to this clonotype: This may be a read error, as it is one base from a much larger clone. CDR3 sequence reads: CASSPASKGQDEQYF. As DNA, the CDR3 is TGTGCCAGCTCACCTGCTTCTAAGGGGCAGGACGAGCAGTACTTC. This chain links TRBV18 with TRBJ2-7, with a weak D call TRBD1 (5 bases). The CDR3 has 15 residues. Germline values: CDR1 KGHSH, CDR2 LQKENI. V was shortened by 3 bases and J by 5 bases, with 17 bases between the two germline ends.

This clonotype was counted a few times. The chain employs TRBV4-2 and TRBJ1-1; unclear D gene. Germline-derived CDR1 and CDR2 are LGHNA and YNFKEQ. The CDR3 extends over 19 amino acids. The V and J ends lost 2 bases and 1 base respectively, with 23 bases between them. DNA for the CDR3: TGTGCCAGCAGCCAAAATGGAGTTAAGAGGGCCACCCAGAACACTGAAGCTTTCTTT. Translation: CASSQNGVKRATQNTEAFF.

By frequency in the sample, this clonotype is medium-sized (0.01 to 0.1%). The V call is TRBV20-1, the J call TRBJ2-5, with D perhaps matching TRBD2 (6 bases). Germline-derived CDR1 and CDR2 are DFQATT and SNEGSKA (reference sequence). The CDR3 spans 12 residues. Between the trimmed V and J ends, which lost 6 bases and 3 bases, there was a span of 11 bases. CDR3 protein: CSAVGRKETQYF. As DNA, the CDR3 is TGCAGTGCCGTGGGGAGGAAAGAGACCCAGTACTTC.

This clonotype was observed a handful of times. The chain joins TRBV20-1 to TRBJ2-1, with TRBD2 identical over 7 bases. The CDR3 sequence is 13 residues long. In germline, CDR1 is DFQATT, CDR2 SNEGSKA (reference sequence). After removal of 1 base from V and 6 bases from J, the junction contained 3 bases not matched to a gene. CDR3 sequence: CSARVPGGNEQFF. CDR3 bases: TGCAGTGCTAGAGTCCCGGGAGGCAATGAGCAGTTCTTC.

This clonotype appeared a few times. The rearrangement links TRBV10-3 to TRBJ2-7; D possibly corresponds to TRBD1 (6 bases). CDR1 ENHRY and CDR2 SYGVKD come from the germline V gene. Trimming removed 0 bases from V and 6 bases from J, with 12 bases in between. The CDR3 sequence is 14 residues long. CDR3 DNA sequence: TGTGCCATCAGTGAGTCGAGGGGGTCGGGCGAGCAGTACTTC. Protein product: CAISESRGSGEQYF.

The rearrangement joins TRBV10-3 to TRBJ2-5; 9 nucleotides align to TRBD2. The trim removed 6 bases at V and 1 base at J, leaving 0 bases unmatched. Germline V CDR1 and CDR2: ENHRY, SYGVKD. The CDR3 runs to 13 residues. The CDR3 loop is CAIRAGGQETQYF. CDR3 DNA: TGTGCCATCAGAGCGGGAGGCCAAGAGACCCAGTACTTC.

With respect to this clonotype: Just one base apart from a much larger clone, this may be a read error. For the CDR3, the DNA is TGCGCCAGCAGCTTGGATCGGAGGGATGAAGCTTTCTTT. Translation: CASSLDRRDEAFF. The chain is built from TRBV5-1 and TRBJ1-1; D remains ambiguous. The CDR3 is 13 residues long. Germline-derived CDR1 and CDR2 are SGHRS and YFSETQ. V was shortened by 0 bases and J by 7 bases, with 10 bases between the two germline ends.

This clonotype appeared many times. The J gene is TRBJ2-3, the V gene TRBV5-1; TRBD2 might be the D (6 bases). This CDR3 is 14 amino acids long. Trimming took off 3 bases at V and 0 bases at J, with 8 bases between the two ends. CDR1 is SGHRS, CDR2 YFSETQ, per germline. The CDR3 region is CASSSGTSTDTQYF. The CDR3 region has the DNA TGCGCCAGCAGCTCCGGGACTAGCACAGATACGCAGTATTTT.

In regard to this clonotype: This could be a read error, since a much larger clone is one nucleotide away. The rearrangement uses TRBV5-1 and TRBJ2-1, with 7 bases that match TRBD2. Trimming cost V 2 bases and J 6 bases; bases outside gene matches: 8. In germline, CDR1 is SGHRS, CDR2 YFSETQ. The CDR3 length is 15 residues. CDR3 amino acids: CASSLQTSDTNEQFF. CDR3 in DNA: TGCGCCAGCAGCTTACAAACTAGCGACACCAATGAGCAGTTCTTC.

A few counts support this clonotype. This rearrangement joins TRBV19 to TRBJ2-6; D is perhaps TRBD1 or TRBD2 (5 bases each). The CDR3 contains 15 residues. Trimming stripped 5 bases from V and 1 base from J, with 9 bases between. Germline V CDR1 and CDR2: LNHDA, SQIVND (reference sequence). The CDR3 DNA reads as TGTGCCAGTAGTGTGGGACCGTCTGGGGCCAACGTCCTGACTTTC. As protein: CASSVGPSGANVLTF.

This chain joins TRBV4-1 and TRBJ1-5; D perhaps matches TRBD1 (5 bases). CDR3 length: 15 amino acids. CDR1 and CDR2 from the germline V gene are MGHRA and YSYEKL. The V end lost 1 base, the J end lost 5 bases, and 12 bases lay between the germline ends. DNA of the CDR3: TGCGCCAGCAGCCAAGTGGGGGGGGGGGATCAGCCCCAGCATTTT. This translates into CASSQVGGGDQPQHF.

The chain has TRBV6-1 and TRBJ1-5; D call uncertain. The germline CDR1 and CDR2 sequences are MNHNS and SASEGT. The CDR3 extends over 14 amino acids. Trimming took 0 bases from V and 9 from J, leaving 12 bases between them. For the CDR3, the DNA is TGTGCCAGCAGTGAAGCGGACGGTCTAGGGCCCCAGCATTTT. This codes for CASSEADGLGPQHF.

This clonotype was recorded at least ten times. J is TRBJ2-7 and V is TRBV7-8; D perhaps matches TRBD2 (6 bases). Deletions cut 2 bases from V and 1 base from J, with 12 bases between. This CDR3 has 15 residues. Germline V gene data show CDR1 as SGHVS and CDR2 as FQNEAQ. This CDR3 reads CASSLNAGSSYEQYF. The CDR3 DNA reads TGTGCCAGCAGCTTAAATGCGGGGTCATCCTACGAGCAGTACTTC.

J is TRBJ2-5 and V is TRBV2, with TRBD1 matching 8 bases. V shed 7 bases, J shed 5 bases, and the junction held 15 bases outside the gene matches. The germline gives CDR1 SNHLY, CDR2 FYNNEI. This CDR3 is 16 amino acids long. The CDR3 reads CASTELPGRTGETQYF. CDR3 nucleotides: TGTGCCAGCACGGAGCTTCCTGGGAGGACAGGGGAGACCCAGTACTTC.

This clonotype was counted at least ten times. The V gene is TRBV28, the J gene TRBJ2-1, with D unclear. Trimming removed 6 bases from V and 7 bases from J, with 16 bases in between. This CDR3 has 14 amino acids. Germline values: CDR1 MDHEN, CDR2 SYDVKM. The CDR3 sequence: CASSLGPLLNEQFF. CDR3 DNA sequence: TGTGCCAGCAGCTTAGGACCCCTTTTGAATGAGCAGTTCTTC. Full variable domain (rest looked up from reference TRBV28 and TRBJ2-1): DVKVTQSSRYLVKRTGEKVFLECVQDMDHENMFWYRQDPGLGLRLIYFSYDVKMKEKGDIPEGYSVSREKKERFSLILESASTNQTSMYLCASSLGPLLNEQFFGPGTRLTVL.

This clonotype was seen ten or more times. The CDR3 DNA is TGTGCCAGCAGCTTAGGACCGGGACTAGTGCCCTATGATACGCAGTATTTT. As protein: CASSLGPGLVPYDTQYF. This chain links TRBV11-1 with TRBJ2-3; 8 bases map to TRBD2. Germline-derived CDR1 and CDR2 are SGHAT and FQDESV (reference sequence). The CDR3 runs 17 residues. The trim removed 1 base at V and 6 bases at J, leaving 12 bases unmatched.

This clonotype occurred many times. The CDR3 nucleotides read TGTGCCAGCAGCCCAATCGGGAACACTGAAGCTTTCTTT. Protein: CASSPIGNTEAFF. This sequence joins TRBV2 and TRBJ1-1; no definite D call. This CDR3 contains 13 residues. Trimming pared 6 bases from V and 1 base from J, leaving 9 bases between. Germline CDR1 reads SNHLY; CDR2 reads FYNNEI. Combining the CDR3 with reference TRBV2 and TRBJ1-1 gives the whole variable domain EPEVTQTPSHQVTQMGQEVILRCVPISNHLYFYWYRQILGQKVEFLVSFYNNEISEKSEIFDDQFSVERPDGSNFTLKIRSTKLEDSAMYFCASSPIGNTEAFFGQGTRLTVV.

This clonotype has at least ten counts. This chain connects TRBV6-1 to TRBJ1-3, with D possibly being TRBD1 (5 bases). Germline CDR1 and CDR2: MNHNS and SASEGT. CDR3 length equals 13 residues. Trimming took off 2 bases at V and 5 bases at J, with 7 bases between the two ends. The CDR3 spells CASSENRRNTIYF. CDR3 nucleotides: TGTGCCAGCAGTGAAAACAGGAGAAACACCATATATTTT.

This clonotype came up a few times. J is TRBJ2-3 and V is TRBV5-1, with TRBD2 identical over 12 bases. In germline, CDR1 is SGHRS, CDR2 YFSETQ. With 4 bases clipped from V and 2 bases from J, the junction kept 5 bases outside the gene matches. The CDR3 loop spans 16 amino acids. CDR3 residues: CASSTGLAGSTDTQYF. CDR3 nucleotides: TGCGCCAGCAGCACAGGACTAGCGGGATCCACAGATACGCAGTATTTT.

V gene TRBV15 combines with J gene TRBJ2-2; D ambiguous. CDR1 is LNHNV, CDR2 YYDKDF, per germline (reference sequence). Trimming removed 4 bases at V and 3 bases at J, with 6 bases between. The CDR3 runs 13 residues. The CDR3 region is CATSMVDTGELFF. In nucleotides, the CDR3 is TGTGCCACCAGCATGGTGGACACCGGGGAGCTGTTTTTT.

This clonotype occurred many times. The CDR3 nucleotides are TGCGCCAGCAGCGGTGGACTGCTCGCCGAAGCTTTCTTT. Translated, it gives CASSGGLLAEAFF. V gene TRBV5-1 combines with J gene TRBJ1-1; no reliable D call. The CDR3 is made up of 13 amino acids. V was cut by 4 bases and J by 8 bases, with 15 bases left in between. From germline, CDR1 is SGHRS and CDR2 YFSETQ.

This clonotype showed up many times. CDR3 amino acids: CASSQGRGWGKPQHF. Here the CDR3 DNA reads TGTGCCAGCAGCCAAGGACGCGGGTGGGGAAAGCCCCAGCATTTT. This chain uses TRBV14 with TRBJ1-5; D not resolved. This CDR3 has 15 amino acids. Between the trimmed V and J ends, which lost 1 base and 8 bases, there was a span of 15 bases. Germline lookup yields CDR1 SGHDN and CDR2 FVKESK.

The rearrangement links TRBV4-1 to TRBJ2-3, with 14 nucleotides matching TRBD2. V gave up 0 bases and J gave up 6 bases; unmatched junction bases: 8. Germline values: CDR1 MGHRA, CDR2 YSYEKL. The CDR3 runs 18 residues. In DNA, the CDR3 is TGCGCCAGCAGCCAAGATCCGGGACTAGCGGGAGCCAGGGATACGCAGTATTTT. Protein product: CASSQDPGLAGARDTQYF.

This clonotype was found many times. This rearrangement joins TRBV20-1 to TRBJ2-5, with 7 bases fitting TRBD2. In germline, CDR1 is DFQATT, CDR2 SNEGSKA (reference sequence). The CDR3 is made up of 15 amino acids. Germline trimming cut 5 bases from V and 2 bases from J; bases unmatched to any gene: 11. CDR3 nucleotides: TGCAGTGCTGTGGGGGGGAGGAGGTGGCAAGAGACCCAGTACTTC. Translation gives CSAVGGRRWQETQYF.

This clonotype was recorded a few times. V gene TRBV5-6 combines with J gene TRBJ2-7; perhaps TRBD2 as D (6 bases). Germline V gene data show CDR1 as SGHDT and CDR2 as YYEEEE. With 2 bases removed from V and 5 bases from J, the gap between germline ends came to 17 bases. There are 15 residues in the CDR3. CDR3 sequence: CASSLIDRREDEQYF. Here the CDR3 DNA reads TGTGCCAGCAGCTTAATTGATCGGAGGGAAGACGAGCAGTACTTC.

This clonotype showed up many times. V and J are TRBV5-1 and TRBJ1-1; D may be TRBD1 (6 bases). The CDR3 totals 13 residues. Germline CDR1 reads SGHRS; CDR2 reads YFSETQ. Trimming cost V 3 bases and J 8 bases, with 14 bases left between them. CDR3: CASSSQTGLEAFF. The DNA for the CDR3 is TGCGCCAGCAGCTCCCAGACAGGACTCGAAGCTTTCTTT.